This T cell receptor (beta chain) was sequenced for a study of T-cell reconstitution after alpha-beta-depleted transplantation in children. Findings and limits, study-wide: Alpha-beta T cells about two months after transplant reportedly derived from several hundred expanded graft clones. Several patients had high TCRbeta diversity at day 60; it came from surviving recipient T cells and thymic progenitors.

Construction of the TCRbeta library involved unique molecular identifiers. Using its own MiXCR run on the PCR reads, TCRdb lists one record per CDR3 protein. The profile covers nearly 20,000 distinct CDR3 sequences, with around 13% appearing a single time and roughly 35% taken by the ten largest. Sample share makes this clonotype medium-sized. Antigen unknown. V was trimmed by 8 bases and J by 1 base, leaving 8 bases between them. CDR1 DFQATT and CDR2 SNEGSKA come from the germline V gene (reference sequence). CDR3 length equals 11 residues. The sequences come from PBMCs, mostly from graft donor cells, collected 60 days after TCRalphabeta/CD19-depleted stem cell transplant. J is TRBJ2-5 and V is TRBV20-1; possibly TRBD2 for D (5 bases). This TCR was recovered from a female patient aged 2-9 years who had a stem cell transplant for congenital amegakaryocytic thrombocytopenia, so the T cells may come from the graft donor. The CDR3, as DNA: TGCAGTTGGACTGTCCAAGAGACCCAGTACTTC. It is translated as CSWTVQETQYF.